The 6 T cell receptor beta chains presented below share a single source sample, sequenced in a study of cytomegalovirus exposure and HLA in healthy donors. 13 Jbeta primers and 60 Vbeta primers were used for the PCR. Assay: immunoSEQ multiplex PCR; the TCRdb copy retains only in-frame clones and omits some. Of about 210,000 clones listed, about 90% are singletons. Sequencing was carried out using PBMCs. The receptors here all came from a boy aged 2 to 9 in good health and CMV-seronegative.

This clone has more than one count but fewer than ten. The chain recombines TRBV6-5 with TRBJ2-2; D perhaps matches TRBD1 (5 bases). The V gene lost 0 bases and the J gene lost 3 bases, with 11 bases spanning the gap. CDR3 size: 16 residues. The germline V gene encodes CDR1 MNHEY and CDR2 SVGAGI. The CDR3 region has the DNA TGTGCCAGCAGTTACTCGATGGGGCGGTACACCGGGGAGCTGTTTTTT. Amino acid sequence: CASSYSMGRYTGELFF.

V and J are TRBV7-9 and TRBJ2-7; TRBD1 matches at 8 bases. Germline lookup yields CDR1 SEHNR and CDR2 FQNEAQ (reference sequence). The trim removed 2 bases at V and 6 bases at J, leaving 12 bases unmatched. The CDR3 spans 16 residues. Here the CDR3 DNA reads TGTGCCAGCAGCTTACGAGACGAGACAGGGGACCGCGAGCAGTACTTC. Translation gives CASSLRDETGDREQYF.

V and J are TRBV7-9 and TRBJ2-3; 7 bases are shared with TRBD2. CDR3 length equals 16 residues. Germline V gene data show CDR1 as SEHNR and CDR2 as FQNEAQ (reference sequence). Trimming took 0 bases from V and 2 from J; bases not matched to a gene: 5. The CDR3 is CASSLAQTSDTDTQYF. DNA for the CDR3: TGTGCCAGCAGCTTAGCCCAAACTAGCGACACAGATACGCAGTATTTT.

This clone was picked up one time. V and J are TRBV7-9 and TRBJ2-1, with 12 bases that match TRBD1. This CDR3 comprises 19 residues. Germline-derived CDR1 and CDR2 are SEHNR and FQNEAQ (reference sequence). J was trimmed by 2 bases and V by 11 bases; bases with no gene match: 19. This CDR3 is CASLHRDRGPVLPYNEQFF. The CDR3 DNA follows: TGTGCCTCCCTCCACCGGGACAGGGGGCCCGTGCTTCCCTACAATGAGCAGTTCTTC.

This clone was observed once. This CDR3 reads CASSPLGGNTEAFF. CDR3 sequence (DNA): TGCGCCAGCAGCCCCCTGGGAGGGAACACTGAAGCTTTCTTT. V and J are TRBV5-1 and TRBJ1-1, with D unresolved. This CDR3 has 14 amino acids. The germline V gene has CDR1 SGHRS and CDR2 YFSETQ. Trimming removed 4 bases at V and 1 base at J, with 11 bases between.

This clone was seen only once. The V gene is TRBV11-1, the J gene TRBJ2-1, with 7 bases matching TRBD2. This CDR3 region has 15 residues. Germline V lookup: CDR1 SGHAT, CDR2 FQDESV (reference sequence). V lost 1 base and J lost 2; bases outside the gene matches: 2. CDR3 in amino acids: CASSLERGAYNEQFF. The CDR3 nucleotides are TGTGCCAGCAGCTTAGAGCGGGGTGCCTACAATGAGCAGTTCTTC. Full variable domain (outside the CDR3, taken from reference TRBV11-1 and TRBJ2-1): EAEVAQSPRYKITEKSQAVAFWCDPISGHATLYWYRQILGQGPELLVQFQDESVVDDSQLPKDRFSAERLKGVDSTLKIQPAELGDSAMYLCASSLERGAYNEQFFGPGTRLTVL.